The 23 T cell receptor beta chains below were found in one sample sequenced in a study of T cells in Graves' hyperthyroidism and ophthalmopathy. RNA transcripts were the template for amplifying TCR beta CDR3 regions. Using the HTBI primer set, a first-round RT-PCR was run on the TCR CDR3. TCRdb processed the multiplex PCR reads anew with MiXCR; each CDR3 protein has one entry. This table has roughly 740,000 distinct CDR3 sequences, about a sixth appearing once. Sequencing was carried out using blood. These receptors were collected from a man aged 18 to 30 with Graves' hyperthyroidism.

In this sample, this clonotype turned up many times. V and J are TRBV12-3 or TRBV12-4 and TRBJ1-4; D unresolved. Trimming shortened V by 6 bases and J by 7 bases, and 9 bases separated the two germline ends. The CDR3 spans 12 residues. This chain's CDR3 is CASRINSEKLFF. CDR3 DNA sequence: TGTGCCAGCAGGATAAACAGTGAAAAACTGTTTTTT.

The sample holds many counts of this clonotype. The rearrangement joins TRBV11-2 to TRBJ2-1; maybe TRBD1 (7 bases). The germline gives CDR1 SGHAT, CDR2 FQNNGV. V lost 5 bases to trimming and J lost 14 bases, with 13 bases between them. CDR3 size: 11 residues. The CDR3 DNA sequence: TGTGCCAGCAGCGCGGGACAGAGGGAGTTCTTC. It codes for CASSAGQREFF.

For this clonotype: In this CDR3 the conserved last residue, phenylalanine or tryptophan, is missing, so a read error is likely. This rearrangement joins TRBV28 to TRBJ1-1; D unresolved. Trimming left V 2 bases short and J 4 bases short, with 11 bases between. CDR1 and CDR2 (germline): MDHEN, SYDVKM. CDR3 length: 14 amino acids. This CDR3 is CASSLAPASTEAFL. The DNA for the CDR3 is TGTGCCAGCAGTTTAGCTCCGGCGAGCACTGAAGCTTTCCTT.

This clonotype came up many times. The V call is TRBV2, the J call TRBJ1-2; D call uncertain. The V gene lost 2 bases and the J gene lost 0 bases, with 4 bases spanning the gap. Germline values: CDR1 SNHLY, CDR2 FYNNEI. This CDR3 comprises 13 residues. Written as DNA, the CDR3 is TGTGCCAGCAGTGAAAGTCCTAACTATGGCTACACCTTC. It yields the protein CASSESPNYGYTF.

The J gene is TRBJ2-1, the V gene TRBV20-1; TRBD1 matches 7 bases. The J segment lost 0 bases and the V segment lost 6 bases, leaving 20 bases of the junction unmatched. Germline V CDR1 and CDR2: DFQATT, SNEGSKA (reference sequence). The CDR3 is 19 residues long. Here the CDR3 DNA reads TGCAGTGCACCTCTTTCCGGGACAGCCTCATCCAGCTCCTACAATGAGCAGTTCTTC. Encoded protein: CSAPLSGTASSSSYNEQFF.

A few counts support this clonotype. This rearrangement joins TRBV20-1 to TRBJ2-1; D uncertain. V lost 2 bases and J lost 6, with 8 bases in between. This CDR3 has 12 amino acids. The germline CDR1 and CDR2 sequences are DFQATT and SNEGSKA (reference sequence). The DNA for the CDR3 is TGCAGTGCTAGATGGACCGGCAATGAGCAGTTCTTC. Translation: CSARWTGNEQFF.

This chain links TRBV27 with TRBJ1-1, with a weak D call TRBD1 (5 bases). This CDR3 is built from 18 residues. Germline CDR1 reads MNHEY; CDR2 reads SMNVEV (reference sequence). Deletions cut 7 bases from V and 1 base from J, with 25 bases between. CDR3 region: CASNSGGGVLIPNTEAFF. The CDR3 coding sequence is TGTGCCAGCAACTCCGGAGGAGGGGTCCTAATCCCGAACACTGAAGCTTTCTTT.

To note about this clonotype: Mismatch with germline at one junction end may stem from a read error. The V and J genes are TRBV6-4 and TRBJ2-1, with 9 nucleotides matching TRBD2. The CDR3 sequence is 16 residues long. Germline V lookup: CDR1 MRHNA, CDR2 SNTAGT. CDR3 DNA sequence: TGTGCCAGCAGCCCTAGCGGGGTGAGCTCCTACACTGAGCAGTTCTTC. This gives the protein CASSPSGVSSYTEQFF.

This clonotype was recorded a few times. The chain has TRBV15 and TRBJ1-1, with 8 bases fitting TRBD1. V lost 4 bases and J lost 5; bases outside the gene matches: 6. This CDR3 is built from 14 residues. Germline CDR1 and CDR2: LNHNV and YYDKDF (reference sequence). The CDR3 bases are TGTGCCACCAGCACGGAAAGACAGGGGACTGAAGCTTTCTTT. Its translation: CATSTERQGTEAFF.

This clonotype was detected many times. The J gene is TRBJ2-5, the V gene TRBV7-9; D unresolved. This CDR3 comprises 12 residues. Germline CDR1 is SEHNR and CDR2 is FQNEAQ (reference sequence). V lost 5 bases and J 5 bases, leaving 9 bases between the germline ends. In DNA, the CDR3 is TGTGCCAGCAGCCCTGGTTGGGAGACCCAGTACTTC. This translates into CASSPGWETQYF.

This clonotype showed up many times. J is TRBJ2-7 and V is TRBV19; TRBD2 aligns across 7 bases. Per the germline V gene, CDR1 is LNHDA and CDR2 is SQIVND (reference sequence). Germline trimming cut 10 bases from V and 5 bases from J; bases unmatched to any gene: 14. The CDR3 has 14 residues. CDR3 loop: CATSRGGSGHEQYF. Written as DNA, the CDR3 is TGTGCCACATCAAGAGGCGGGAGCGGACACGAGCAGTACTTC.

This clonotype was seen more than once but under ten times. The CDR3, as DNA: TGCAGTGGATCCGGGGGAGGAGGTTCAGATGAGCAGTTCTTC. Translation: CSGSGGGGSDEQFF. The chain is built from TRBV20-1 and TRBJ2-1, with D possibly matching TRBD2 (6 bases). V was pared by 7 bases and J by 8 bases, with 21 bases between. The CDR3 runs to 14 residues. Germline CDR1 is DFQATT and CDR2 is SNEGSKA (reference sequence).

As for this clonotype: The junction differs from germline at one of its ends, possibly a read error. The chain links TRBV7-7 to TRBJ2-3, with 7 bases that match TRBD2. CDR1 is SSHAT, CDR2 FNYEAQ, per germline (reference sequence). This CDR3 spans 15 amino acids. In DNA form, the CDR3 reads TGTGCTAGCAGCTTAGAGCTAGCGGCCCGCGATACGCAGTATTTT. Translating it yields CASSLELAARDTQYF.

This clonotype has just a few counts. A read error may produce the germline difference seen at one junction end. The chain combines TRBV6-1 with TRBJ2-1, with D perhaps matching TRBD1 (6 bases). Germline loops: CDR1 MNHNS, CDR2 SASEGT. The CDR3 extends over 13 amino acids. The CDR3 nucleotides read TGTGCCAGCGGCATTCTGAGGGACAATGGGCAGTTCTTC. Translating it yields CASGILRDNGQFF.

In its sample, this clonotype was seen a few times. The chain employs TRBV5-1 and TRBJ1-1; D not resolved. The CDR3 runs 14 residues. V was shortened by 0 bases and J by 7 bases, with 13 bases between the two germline ends. Germline V gives CDR1 SGHRS, CDR2 YFSETQ. The DNA of the CDR3 is TGCGCCAGCAGCTTGGGAGTCATGCAGGTTGAAGCTTTCTTT. Its protein is CASSLGVMQVEAFF.

There are a few counts of this clonotype. This chain connects TRBV20-1 to TRBJ2-6; possible D gene TRBD1, 6 bases. Germline V gene sequence: CDR1 DFQATT, CDR2 SNEGSKA (reference sequence). V was clipped by 2 bases and J by 6 bases, with 8 bases between them. The CDR3 length is 13 residues. The CDR3 is CSARQGSANVLTF. The CDR3 nucleotides read TGCAGTGCTAGACAGGGGTCGGCCAACGTCCTGACTTTC.

The chain employs TRBV29-1 and TRBJ2-3; D possibly corresponds to TRBD2 (5 bases). CDR1 is SQVTM and CDR2 is ANQGSEA in the germline V gene. The CDR3 covers 13 residues. V gave up 7 bases and J gave up 0 bases, with 11 bases separating them. The CDR3 is CSAAAASTDTQYF. The CDR3 nucleotides read TGCAGCGCAGCGGCAGCCAGCACAGATACGCAGTATTTT.

This clonotype was counted ten times or more. The CDR3 DNA reads as TGTGCCAGCAGTCCCTCGGACGGATATAGCAATCAGCCCCAGCATTTT. As protein: CASSPSDGYSNQPQHF. The chain is built from TRBV28 and TRBJ1-5; no firm D call. The V gene lost 5 bases and the J gene lost 0 bases, with 14 bases spanning the gap. Germline CDR1 reads MDHEN; CDR2 reads SYDVKM. The CDR3 has 16 residues.

The table lists this clonotype with a few counts. This chain links TRBV2 with TRBJ2-7; 12 bases fit TRBD1. Germline CDR1 is SNHLY and CDR2 is FYNNEI. This CDR3 is 18 amino acids long. The ends lost 6 bases at V and 7 bases at J; junction bases unmatched: 19. In DNA, the CDR3 is TGTGCCAGCAGCGCGATGGGACAGGGGGCACGGGGAAGGTGGGAGCAGTACTTC. Residues: CASSAMGQGARGRWEQYF.

The table lists this clonotype with many counts. This sequence joins TRBV28 and TRBJ1-1; D gene ambiguous. V lost 6 bases, J lost 2 bases, and 7 bases lay in between. The CDR3 runs 12 residues. The germline CDR1 and CDR2 sequences are MDHEN and SYDVKM. The CDR3 nucleotides are TGTGCCAGCAGGGTCGGTAACACTGAAGCTTTCTTT. This translates into CASRVGNTEAFF.

This clonotype was seen only a few times. V usage is TRBV7-3 and J usage is TRBJ2-3; D not certain. Germline lookup yields CDR1 SGHTA and CDR2 FQGTGA. CDR3 length: 15 amino acids. Trimming cost V 3 bases and J 2 bases, with 12 bases left between them. Written as DNA, the CDR3 is TGTGCCAGCAGCTTTACGGCTTCCATCACAGATACGCAGTATTTT. Encoded protein: CASSFTASITDTQYF.

V and J are TRBV3-1 and TRBJ1-2, with D tentatively TRBD1 (5 bases). This CDR3 is built from 14 residues. Germline V CDR1 and CDR2: LGHDT, YNNKEL (reference sequence). Trimming cost V 1 base and J 6 bases, with 12 bases left between them. The CDR3 loop is CASSQVAGLHGYTF. CDR3 bases: TGTGCCAGCAGCCAAGTAGCAGGGCTTCATGGCTACACCTTC.

The chain recombines TRBV4-3 with TRBJ1-2; D remains unclear. V was clipped by 4 bases and J by 0 bases, with 9 bases between them. CDR1 LGHNA and CDR2 YSLEER come from the germline V gene. This CDR3 spans 14 amino acids. CDR3 nucleotides: TGCGCCAGCAGCCCCACGGACGCTAACTATGGCTACACCTTC. Translating it yields CASSPTDANYGYTF.